This T cell receptor beta chain comes out of a study of PD-L1 blockade in urothelial cancer. On the study more broadly: The patients first took atezolizumab around 2014, receiving 1,200 mg intravenously every 3 weeks. Blood samples had a median of approximately 150,000 T cells, approximately 83,000 unique TCRs, and clonality approximately 0.08.

The V gene's germline CDR1 is SGHNT and CDR2 YENEEA. J was trimmed by 4 bases and V by 4 bases; bases with no gene match: 1. The CDR3 consists of 13 residues. Time point here: pretreatment peripheral blood. Pretreatment sampling and on-treatment sampling together yielded between 1 and 8 samples for each patient. TCRdb's table, derived via immunoSEQ multiplex PCR, lists solely in-frame clones and lacks some. The sample includes 130,000 or so clones, about 81% seen only once; the top ten take 3.2%. This chain links TRBV11-3 with TRBJ2-7; 10 bases map to TRBD1. Sequenced material: PBMCs, taken around atezolizumab (anti-PD-L1) treatment. The source is a man aged 50 to 60 with urothelial cancer. In nucleotides, the CDR3 is TGTGCCAGCAGCTCGGGACAGGGGTACGAGCAGTACTTC. This translates into CASSSGQGYEQYF.